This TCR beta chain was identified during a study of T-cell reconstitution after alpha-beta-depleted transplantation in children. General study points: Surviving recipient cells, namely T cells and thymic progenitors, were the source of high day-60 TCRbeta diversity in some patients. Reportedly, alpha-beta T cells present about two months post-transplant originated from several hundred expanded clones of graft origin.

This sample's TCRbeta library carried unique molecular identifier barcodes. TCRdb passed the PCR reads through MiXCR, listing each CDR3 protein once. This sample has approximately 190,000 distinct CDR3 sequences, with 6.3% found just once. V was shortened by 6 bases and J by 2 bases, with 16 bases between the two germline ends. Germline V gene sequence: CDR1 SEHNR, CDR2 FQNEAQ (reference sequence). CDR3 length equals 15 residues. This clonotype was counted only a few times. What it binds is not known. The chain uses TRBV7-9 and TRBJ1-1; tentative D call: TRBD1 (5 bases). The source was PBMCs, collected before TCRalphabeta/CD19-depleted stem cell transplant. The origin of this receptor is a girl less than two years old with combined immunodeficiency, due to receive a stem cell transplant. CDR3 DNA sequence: TGTGCCAGCAGGCCCACGACAGTTTTTAACACTGAAGCTTTCTTT. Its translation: CASRPTTVFNTEAFF.